The 17 T cell receptor beta chains listed next were all sequenced from one sample in a study of blood T cell repertoires in COVID-19. Produced via immunoSEQ multiplex PCR; TCRdb's table is partial and in-frame only. Counted here are some 490,000 clones, 70% to 90% occurring once; the ten biggest clones make up roughly 3.2%. Sequenced: peripheral blood. These TCRs come from a human donor in a cohort sampled during active COVID-19.

The chain couples TRBV28 to TRBJ1-1; tentative D call: TRBD1 (6 bases). Per germline, CDR1 MDHEN and CDR2 SYDVKM. V dropped 2 bases and J dropped 3 bases, with 7 bases sitting between them. The CDR3 contains 13 residues. The CDR3 sequence is CASSLRGYTEAFF. The CDR3 bases are TGTGCCAGCAGTTTAAGGGGGTACACTGAAGCTTTCTTT.

This sequence joins TRBV7-2 and TRBJ1-1; unclear D gene. CDR3 length: 15 amino acids. The germline V gene has CDR1 SGHTA and CDR2 FQGNSA. V lost 5 bases to trimming and J lost 1 base, with 14 bases between them. This CDR3 reads CASSPLLTGNTEAFF. CDR3 nucleotides: TGTGCCAGCAGCCCCCTCCTGACGGGGAACACTGAAGCTTTCTTT.

V is TRBV9 and J is TRBJ2-5; 10 bases map to TRBD2. Germline V gives CDR1 SGDLS, CDR2 YYNGEE. J gave up 5 bases and V 3 bases, and 4 bases lay outside the gene matches. The CDR3 covers 14 residues. The CDR3 spells CASSASGRAETQYF. Written as DNA, the CDR3 is TGTGCCAGCAGCGCTAGCGGGAGAGCCGAGACCCAGTACTTC.

V is TRBV7-2 and J is TRBJ2-7; 10 nucleotides match TRBD2. The germline V gene encodes CDR1 SGHTA and CDR2 FQGNSA. The CDR3 runs 17 residues. J was trimmed by 0 bases and V by 0 bases; bases with no gene match: 5. In nucleotides, the CDR3 is TGTGCCAGCAGCTTAGCGCTGACTAGCGGGCCCTCCTACGAGCAGTACTTC. The encoded protein is CASSLALTSGPSYEQYF. The full variable domain, with the rest looked up from reference TRBV7-2 and TRBJ2-7, is GAGVSQSPSNKVTEKGKDVELRCDPISGHTALYWYRQSLGQGLEFLIYFQGNSAPDKSGLPSDRFSAERTGGSVSTLTIQRTQQEDSAVYLCASSLALTSGPSYEQYFGPGTRLTVT.

This rearrangement joins TRBV28 to TRBJ1-3; TRBD1 matches 10 bases. From germline, CDR1 is MDHEN and CDR2 SYDVKM. This CDR3 has 17 residues. The junction had 13 bases not matched to a gene; V was cut back by 7 bases and J by 4 bases. The CDR3 here is CASTPGRTGGAGNTIYF. CDR3 DNA: TGTGCCAGCACTCCCGGCCGGACAGGGGGAGCCGGAAACACCATATATTTT.

CDR3 nucleotides: TGTGCCAGCAGCCAAGATCACCCTAGCGCCGGGGAGCTGTTTTTT. Protein: CASSQDHPSAGELFF. The genes are TRBV14 and TRBJ2-2; D may be TRBD2 (6 bases). There are 15 residues in the CDR3. CDR1 and CDR2 (germline): SGHDN, FVKESK. The V and J ends lost 0 bases and 6 bases respectively, with 11 bases between them.

The chain combines TRBV4-1 with TRBJ2-5; 12 bases line up with TRBD2. After removal of 0 bases from V and 5 bases from J, the junction contained 13 bases not matched to a gene. The V gene's germline CDR1 is MGHRA and CDR2 YSYEKL. The CDR3 has 19 residues. The CDR3 coding sequence is TGCGCCAGCAGCCAAGATGTTCGACTAGCGGGAGAGGGGGCCGAGACCCAGTACTTC. Amino acids: CASSQDVRLAGEGAETQYF.

The chain uses TRBV12-5 and TRBJ1-5, with a weak D call TRBD1 (5 bases). Germline V gene data show CDR1 as LGHNT and CDR2 as FRNRAP. The ends were cut back, 0 bases at V and 6 bases at J, with 15 bases in the middle. This CDR3 is 16 amino acids long. The DNA of the CDR3 is TGTGCTAGTGGTTTGGTACTCGGGGGAGAGGGTCAGCCCCAGCATTTT. This codes for CASGLVLGGEGQPQHF.

The genes are TRBV29-1 and TRBJ2-1; 7 bases line up with TRBD1. The CDR3 length is 16 residues. With 6 bases clipped from V and 1 base from J, the junction kept 12 bases outside the gene matches. The germline CDR1 and CDR2 sequences are SQVTM and ANQGSEA. The CDR3: CSVNRRDRPSYNEQFF. The CDR3 DNA reads as TGCAGCGTCAACCGCCGGGACAGACCATCCTACAATGAGCAGTTCTTC.

The chain employs TRBV19 and TRBJ1-2; 10 bases map to TRBD1. CDR3 length: 13 residues. With V trimmed by 6 bases and J by 13 bases, 11 bases remained unmatched. Germline values: CDR1 LNHDA, CDR2 SQIVND (reference sequence). This CDR3 reads CASRARDRGEGTF. CDR3 nucleotides: TGTGCCAGTAGGGCCCGGGACAGGGGTGAGGGCACCTTC.

This clone was detected ten times or more. The chain employs TRBV5-4 and TRBJ2-2; no reliable D call. Germline CDR1 and CDR2: SGHNT and YYREEE (reference sequence). V was pared by 4 bases and J by 4 bases, with 14 bases between. The length of the CDR3 is 15 residues. Here the CDR3 reads CASSIETRSTGELFF. In DNA, the CDR3 is TGTGCCAGCAGCATAGAGACTCGGAGCACCGGGGAGCTGTTTTTT.

On this clone: At the DNA level, this CDR3 is encoded by other sequences in the same sample as well. The V and J genes are TRBV27 and TRBJ1-2, with TRBD1 matching over 9 bases. V lost 6 bases, J lost 7 bases, and 6 bases stayed unmatched. CDR1 and CDR2 from the germline V gene are MNHEY and SMNVEV (reference sequence). The CDR3 has 13 amino acids. The CDR3 region is CASSLGQGGGYTF. The CDR3 DNA follows: TGTGCCAGCAGCCTGGGACAGGGCGGTGGCTACACCTTC.

The gene calls are TRBV11-2 and TRBJ2-7, with 9 bases identical to TRBD1. The CDR3 totals 16 residues. Germline V gene sequence: CDR1 SGHAT, CDR2 FQNNGV. With 0 bases clipped from V and 5 bases from J, the junction kept 8 bases outside the gene matches. The CDR3 loop is CASSLEAGTGNHEQYF. CDR3 in DNA: TGTGCCAGCAGCTTAGAAGCCGGGACAGGGAACCACGAGCAGTACTTC.

This clone was seen a handful of times. This chain links TRBV4-2 with TRBJ2-7, with TRBD2 matching over 9 bases. V shed 1 base, J shed 3 bases, and the junction held 1 base outside the gene matches. From germline, CDR1 is LGHNA and CDR2 YNFKEQ. The CDR3 extends over 14 amino acids. CDR3 DNA: TGTGCCAGCAGCCAAGGACTAGCGGACTACGAGCAGTACTTC. Amino acids: CASSQGLADYEQYF.

This sequence joins TRBV5-8 and TRBJ1-2, with no clear D. The CDR3 runs 18 residues. V was pared by 3 bases and J by 1 base, with 22 bases between. The germline gives CDR1 SGHTS, CDR2 YDEGEE. CDR3 sequence (DNA): TGTGCCAGCAGCTCGATGGCAGGAAGCTTTCAACTTAACTATGGCTACACCTTC. Its protein product is CASSSMAGSFQLNYGYTF.

The chain couples TRBV28 to TRBJ1-2, with 8 bases aligning to TRBD1. The CDR3 extends over 17 amino acids. Per the germline V gene, CDR1 is MDHEN and CDR2 is SYDVKM. With V trimmed by 0 bases and J by 5 bases, 11 bases remained unmatched. The CDR3 nucleotides read TGTGCCAGCAGTTTATGGAGTAAGGGACAGGAGTCATATGGCTACACCTTC. Protein sequence: CASSLWSKGQESYGYTF.

CDR3 nucleotides: TGTGCCAGCAGCCCCCCTCCCTTGGCGGGGAGCGAGCAGTACTTC. As protein: CASSPPPLAGSEQYF. V is TRBV7-2 and J is TRBJ2-7; a weak D match, TRBD2 (6 bases). Deletions cut 5 bases from V and 6 bases from J, with 20 bases between. Per the germline V gene, CDR1 is SGHTA and CDR2 is FQGNSA. The CDR3 is 15 residues long.